The entry below gives a single T cell receptor (beta chain) sequence along with its context. This was a deep-level run. Several immunoSEQ plates received, in even portions, the genomic DNA of each subset. Data came from immunoSEQ multiplex PCR; TCRdb stores just in-frame clones and leaves some out. The sample includes about 2.1 million clones, just over 90% of them seen just once. The CDR3 has 15 residues. Per germline, CDR1 SGDLS and CDR2 YYNGEE. V was trimmed by 4 bases and J by 3 bases, leaving 14 bases between them. This sample was included in a study of shared clonotypes between healthy human individuals. CD8 cells regarded as naive lacked CD45RO, were positively chosen for CCR7, and omitted terminally differentiated effector memory CD45RA+ cells.

The V gene is TRBV9, the J gene TRBJ2-1; weak D call: TRBD1 (6 bases). The sample taken for sequencing was naive CD8+ T cells from PBMCs. This receptor was identified in a man aged 18 to 29 in good health. Some clones in this sample may be carry-over from other donors' samples. CDR3 amino acids: CASSPSGQLYNEQFF. For the CDR3, the DNA is TGTGCCAGCAGCCCCTCGGGACAACTCTACAATGAGCAGTTCTTC. Using reference TRBV9 and TRBJ2-1 for the parts outside the CDR3, the full variable domain is DSGVTQTPKHLITATGQRVTLRCSPRSGDLSVYWYQQSLDQGLQFLIQYYNGEERAKGNILERFSAQQFPDLHSELNLSSLELGDSALYFCASSPSGQLYNEQFFGPGTRLTVL.